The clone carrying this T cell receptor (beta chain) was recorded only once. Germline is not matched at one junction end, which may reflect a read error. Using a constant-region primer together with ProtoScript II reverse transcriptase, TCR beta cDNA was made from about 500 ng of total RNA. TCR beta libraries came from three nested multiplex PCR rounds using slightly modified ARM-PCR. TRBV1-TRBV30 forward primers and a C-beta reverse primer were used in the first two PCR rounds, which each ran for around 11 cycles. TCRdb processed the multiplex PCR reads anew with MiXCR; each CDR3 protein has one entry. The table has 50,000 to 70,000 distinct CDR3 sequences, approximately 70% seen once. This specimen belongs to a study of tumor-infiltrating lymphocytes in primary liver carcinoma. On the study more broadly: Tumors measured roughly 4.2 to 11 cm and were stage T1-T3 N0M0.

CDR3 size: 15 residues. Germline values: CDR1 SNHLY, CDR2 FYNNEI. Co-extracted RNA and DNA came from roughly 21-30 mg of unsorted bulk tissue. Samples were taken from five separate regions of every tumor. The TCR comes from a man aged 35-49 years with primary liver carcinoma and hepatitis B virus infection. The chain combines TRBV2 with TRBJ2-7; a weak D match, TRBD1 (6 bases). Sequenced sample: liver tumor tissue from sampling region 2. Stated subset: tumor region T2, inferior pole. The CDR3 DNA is TGTGTCAGTAGTGAGAACAGGGCGGTCTCCTACGAGCAGTACTTT. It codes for CVSSENRAVSYEQYF.